This TCR beta chain was found in a study of blood T cell repertoires in COVID-19. Enrolment of Seattle patients took place during active infection, and they were followed longitudinally. Germline assignment: CDR1 SGHDN and CDR2 FVKESK. This CDR3 has 15 amino acids. The V end lost 4 bases, the J end lost 1 base, and 13 bases lay between the germline ends. Produced via immunoSEQ multiplex PCR; TCRdb's table is partial and in-frame only. The sample holds about 350,000 clones, more than 70% seen once. What was sequenced was peripheral blood. V usage is TRBV14 and J usage is TRBJ1-1; maybe TRBD1 (6 bases). This TCR was sampled from a woman aged 55 to 70 with COVID-19, enrolled during active disease. The CDR3, as DNA: TGTGCCAGCAGCCCAGCCGGACAGTCGAACACTGAAGCTTTCTTT. Translated: CASSPAGQSNTEAFF.